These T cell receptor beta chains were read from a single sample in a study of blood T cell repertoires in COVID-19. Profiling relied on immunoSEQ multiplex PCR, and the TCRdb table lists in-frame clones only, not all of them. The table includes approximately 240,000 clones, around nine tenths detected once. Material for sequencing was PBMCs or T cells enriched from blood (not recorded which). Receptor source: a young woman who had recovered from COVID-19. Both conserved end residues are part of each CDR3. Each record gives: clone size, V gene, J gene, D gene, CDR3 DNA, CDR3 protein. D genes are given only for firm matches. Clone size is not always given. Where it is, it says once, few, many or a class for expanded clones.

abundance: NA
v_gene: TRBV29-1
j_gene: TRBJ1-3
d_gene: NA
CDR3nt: TGCAGCGCCAATGAGGGAAACACCATATATTTT
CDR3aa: CSANEGNTIYF

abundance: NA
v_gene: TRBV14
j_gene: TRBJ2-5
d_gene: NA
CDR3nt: TGTGCCAGCAGCCAAGATCTAAACCAAATCGGAGAGACCCAGTACTTC
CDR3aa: CASSQDLNQIGETQYF

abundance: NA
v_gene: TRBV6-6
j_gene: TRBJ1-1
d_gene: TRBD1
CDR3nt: TGTGCCAGCAGACACAGGGGGCAGACGACTGAAGCTTTCTTT
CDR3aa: CASRHRGQTTEAFF

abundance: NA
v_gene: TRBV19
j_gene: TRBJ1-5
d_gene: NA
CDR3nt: TGTGCCAGTAGTATAGTGGGACATAGCAATCAGCCCCAGCATTTT
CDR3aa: CASSIVGHSNQPQHF

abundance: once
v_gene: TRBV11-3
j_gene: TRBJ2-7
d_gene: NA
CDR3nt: TGTGCCAGCAGCTTAGAAGCGAGGGGAGGTACCTACGAGCAGTACTTC
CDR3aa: CASSLEARGGTYEQYF

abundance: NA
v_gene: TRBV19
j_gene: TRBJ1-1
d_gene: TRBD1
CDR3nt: TGTGCCAGTAGGAGGGACAGGGTGGTCGGCACTGAAGCTTTCTTT
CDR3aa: CASRRDRVVGTEAFF

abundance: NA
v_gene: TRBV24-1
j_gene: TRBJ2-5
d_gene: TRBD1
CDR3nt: TGTGCCACCAGTGATCCCACCCAGGGGGCTGTGGAGACCCAGTACTTC
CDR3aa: CATSDPTQGAVETQYF

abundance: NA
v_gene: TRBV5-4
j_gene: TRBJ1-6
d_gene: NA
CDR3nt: TGTGCCAGCAGCAACCTCCAGGGTCCCTTAAGGGCCCCCATAGATTCACCCCTCCACTTT
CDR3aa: CASSNLQGPLRAPIDSPLHF

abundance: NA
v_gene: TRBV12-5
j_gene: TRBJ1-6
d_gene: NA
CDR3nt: TGTGCTAGTGGATTCCGGACAGCTAATTCACCCCTCCACTTT
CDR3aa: CASGFRTANSPLHF

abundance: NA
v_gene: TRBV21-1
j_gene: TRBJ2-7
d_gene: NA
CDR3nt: TGTGCCAGCAGCAAGGGGCCGGGGGTCTACGAGCAGTACTTC
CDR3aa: CASSKGPGVYEQYF

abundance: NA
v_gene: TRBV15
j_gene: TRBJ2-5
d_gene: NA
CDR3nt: TGTGCCACCAGCAGAGATCTTAGCAGAGAGGAGACCCAGTACTTC
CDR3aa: CATSRDLSREETQYF

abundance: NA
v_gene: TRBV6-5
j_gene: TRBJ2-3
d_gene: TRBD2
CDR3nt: TGTGCCAGCGGGGAACTAGCGGGGGTCTCGGATACGCAGTATTTT
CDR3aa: CASGELAGVSDTQYF

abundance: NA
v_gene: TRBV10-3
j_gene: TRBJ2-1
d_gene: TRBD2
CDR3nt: TGTGCCATCAGTAGGCCCGGGACTAGCGGGAGGGCCTCCTACAATGAGCAGTTCTTC
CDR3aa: CAISRPGTSGRASYNEQFF

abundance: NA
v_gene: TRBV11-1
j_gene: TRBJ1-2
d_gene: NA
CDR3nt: TGTGCCAGCAGCTTAGAAGGAGGTTATGGCTACACCTTC
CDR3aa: CASSLEGGYGYTF

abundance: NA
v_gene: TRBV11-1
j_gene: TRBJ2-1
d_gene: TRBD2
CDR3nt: TGTGCCAGCAGCTTTACCCCAAGCGGGGGGGCCAGTGAGCAGTTCTTC
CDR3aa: CASSFTPSGGASEQFF

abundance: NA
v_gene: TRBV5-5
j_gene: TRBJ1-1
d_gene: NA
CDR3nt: TGTGCCAGCACTTTCAGAAGGCACTCGGGGAACACTGAAGCTTTCTTT
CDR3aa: CASTFRRHSGNTEAFF

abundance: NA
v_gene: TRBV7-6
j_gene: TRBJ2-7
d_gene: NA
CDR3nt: TGTGCCAGCAGCCCGCTGTCGGGGGAGCAGTACTTC
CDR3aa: CASSPLSGEQYF

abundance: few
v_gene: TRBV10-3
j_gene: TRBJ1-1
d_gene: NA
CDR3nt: TGTGCCATCGGTCCGGGGGACACTGAAGCTTTCTTT
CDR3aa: CAIGPGDTEAFF

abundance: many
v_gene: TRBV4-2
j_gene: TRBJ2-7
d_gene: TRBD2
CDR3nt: TGTGCCAGCAGCCAAGTGGGGGAGCGGGGGGACTCCTACGAGCAGTACTTC
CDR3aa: CASSQVGERGDSYEQYF

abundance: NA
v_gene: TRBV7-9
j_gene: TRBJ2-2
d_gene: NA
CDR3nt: TGTGCCAGCAGCGGGCCATACTCCTTGGGCGGGGAGCTGTTTTTT
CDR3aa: CASSGPYSLGGELFF

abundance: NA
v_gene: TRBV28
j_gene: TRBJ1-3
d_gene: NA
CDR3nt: TGTGCCAGCAGTGGAGGACAGCTCTTTCACTCTGGAAACACCATATATTTT
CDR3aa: CASSGGQLFHSGNTIYF

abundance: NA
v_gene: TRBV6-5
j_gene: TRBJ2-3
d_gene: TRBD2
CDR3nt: TGTGCCAGCAGCGGGACTAGCGGGAGTGGGGATACGCAGTATTTT
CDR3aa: CASSGTSGSGDTQYF

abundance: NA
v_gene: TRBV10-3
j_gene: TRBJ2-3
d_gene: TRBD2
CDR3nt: TGTGCCATCAAGAATAGCGGGAGGCTCGATCGGATTGGCACAGATACGCAGTATTTT
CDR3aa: CAIKNSGRLDRIGTDTQYF

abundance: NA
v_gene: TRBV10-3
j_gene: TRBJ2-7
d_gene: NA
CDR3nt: TGTGCCATCGGCTCTGAGGGAGCCTACGAGCAGTACTTC
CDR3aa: CAIGSEGAYEQYF

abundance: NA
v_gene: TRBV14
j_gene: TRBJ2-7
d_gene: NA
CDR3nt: TGTGCCAGCAGCCAAGACCTCGGACATATCGACGAGCAGTACTTC
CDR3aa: CASSQDLGHIDEQYF

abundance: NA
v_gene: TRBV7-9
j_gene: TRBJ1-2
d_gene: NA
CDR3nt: TGTGCCAGCAGCTTAGCGGGGGCGCTTCACTATGGCTACACCTTC
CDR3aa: CASSLAGALHYGYTF

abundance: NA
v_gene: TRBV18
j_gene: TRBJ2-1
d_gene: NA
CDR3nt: TGTGCCAGCTCACCCAGGGGAGATGAGCAGTTCTTC
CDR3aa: CASSPRGDEQFF

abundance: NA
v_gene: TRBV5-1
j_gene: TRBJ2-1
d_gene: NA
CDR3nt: TGCGCCAGCAGCTTGGCCTGGGACTCCAATCAGTTCTTC
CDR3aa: CASSLAWDSNQFF

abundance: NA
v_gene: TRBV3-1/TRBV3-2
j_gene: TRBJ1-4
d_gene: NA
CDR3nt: TGTGCCAGCAGCCAAGTTGGAGGGAGTGAAAAACTGTTTTTT
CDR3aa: CASSQVGGSEKLFF

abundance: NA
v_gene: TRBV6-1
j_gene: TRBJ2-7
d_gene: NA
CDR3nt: TGTGCCAGCAGTGATGACAGCTACGAGCAGTACTTC
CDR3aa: CASSDDSYEQYF

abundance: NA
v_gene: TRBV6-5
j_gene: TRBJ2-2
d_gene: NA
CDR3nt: TGTGCCAGCAGACAGGGTATCGGGGAGCTGTTTTTT
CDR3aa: CASRQGIGELFF

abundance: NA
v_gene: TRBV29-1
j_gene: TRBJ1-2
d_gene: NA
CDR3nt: TGCAGCGTTGCCGACTATGGCTACACCTTC
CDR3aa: CSVADYGYTF

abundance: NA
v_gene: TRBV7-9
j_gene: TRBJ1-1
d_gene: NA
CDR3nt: TGTGCCAGCAGCTCGGAGACTGAAGCTTTCTTT
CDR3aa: CASSSETEAFF

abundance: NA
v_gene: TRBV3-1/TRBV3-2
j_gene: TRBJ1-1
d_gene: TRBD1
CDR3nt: TGTGCCAGCAGCGTAGACAGGGTGGTCCCTGAAGCTTTCTTT
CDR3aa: CASSVDRVVPEAFF

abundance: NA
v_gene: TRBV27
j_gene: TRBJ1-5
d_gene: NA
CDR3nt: TGTGCCAGCAGTCCCCGGGCGGGGGGCCCTAATCAGCCCCAGCATTTT
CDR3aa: CASSPRAGGPNQPQHF

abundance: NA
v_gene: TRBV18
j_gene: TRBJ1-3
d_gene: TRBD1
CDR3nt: TGTGCCAGCTCACTGGACAGGGGCTCTGGAAACACCATATATTTT
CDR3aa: CASSLDRGSGNTIYF

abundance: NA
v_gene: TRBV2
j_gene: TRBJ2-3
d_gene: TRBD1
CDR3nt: TGTGCCAGCCAGTTCGAGGGGGCTAGAACAGATACGCAGTATTTT
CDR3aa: CASQFEGARTDTQYF

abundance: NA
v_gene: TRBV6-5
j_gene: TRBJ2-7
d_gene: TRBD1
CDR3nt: TGTGCCAGCAGTTACTGGACAGGGGGTGTAGCCTACGAGCAGTACTTC
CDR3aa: CASSYWTGGVAYEQYF

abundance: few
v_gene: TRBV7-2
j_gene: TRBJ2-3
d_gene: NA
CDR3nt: TGTGCCAGCAGCTCACTGTCCACAGATACGCAGTATTTT
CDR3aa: CASSSLSTDTQYF

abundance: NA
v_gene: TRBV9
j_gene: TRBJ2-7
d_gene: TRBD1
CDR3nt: TGTGCCAGCAGCGCCCGGGACAGGGGGTACGAGCAGTACTTC
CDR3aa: CASSARDRGYEQYF

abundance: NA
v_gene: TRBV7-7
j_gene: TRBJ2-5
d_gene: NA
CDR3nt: TGTGCTAGCAGCCCAGGCCGGTTGACAGTCCAAGAGACCCAGTACTTC
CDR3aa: CASSPGRLTVQETQYF

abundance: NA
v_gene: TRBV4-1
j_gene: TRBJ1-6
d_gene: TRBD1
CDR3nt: TGCGCCAGCAGCCAAGGGGGTGACAGGGCTTACCACTTT
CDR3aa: CASSQGGDRAYHF

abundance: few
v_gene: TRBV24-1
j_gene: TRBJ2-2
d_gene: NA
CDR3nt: TGTGCCACCAGTGATCCGAGCGGTACCACCGGGGAGCTGTTTTTT
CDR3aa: CATSDPSGTTGELFF

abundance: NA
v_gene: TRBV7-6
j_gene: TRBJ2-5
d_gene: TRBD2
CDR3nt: TGTGCCAGCAGCACCGTAGCGGGAGAGTACCAAGAGACCCAGTACTTC
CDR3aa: CASSTVAGEYQETQYF

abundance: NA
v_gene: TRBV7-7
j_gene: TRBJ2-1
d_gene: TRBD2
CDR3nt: TGTGCTAGCAGCCGAACTGTGGGGGCGGGAGGTTTAAATGAGCAGTTCTTC
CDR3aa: CASSRTVGAGGLNEQFF

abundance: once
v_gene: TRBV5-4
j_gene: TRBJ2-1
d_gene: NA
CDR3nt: TGTGCCAGCAGCCCGGCCGGACTAAATGAGCAGTTCTTC
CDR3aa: CASSPAGLNEQFF

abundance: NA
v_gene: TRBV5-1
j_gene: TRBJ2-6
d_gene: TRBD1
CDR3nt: TGCGCCAGCAGCTTGACAGGGGGCGCTGGGGCCAACGTCCTGACTTTC
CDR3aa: CASSLTGGAGANVLTF